The 9 T cell receptor beta chains in this list originate from one sample, sequenced in a study of identical twins. MiXCR was run by TCRdb on the 5' RACE reads, yielding one entry per CDR3 protein. The table has roughly 690,000 distinct CDR3 sequences, over 5% seen once. Sequenced material: naive T cells sorted from blood. These TCRs come from a man aged 18 to 35 in good health.

At least ten counts were recorded for this clonotype. The chain combines TRBV5-1 with TRBJ2-1; the match to TRBD2 covers 9 bases. The junction had 9 bases not matched to a gene; V was cut back by 4 bases and J by 4 bases. Germline V gene data show CDR1 as SGHRS and CDR2 as YFSETQ. The CDR3 spans 16 residues. The CDR3, as DNA: TGCGCCAGCAGCCGAATAGCGGGAGAAGGGTACAATGAGCAGTTCTTC. As protein: CASSRIAGEGYNEQFF.

This clonotype was detected ten times or more. J is TRBJ2-1 and V is TRBV7-9; TRBD1 matches at 11 bases. Unmatched junction bases numbered 7, after V lost 6 bases and J lost 3 bases. The CDR3 extends over 16 amino acids. The germline gives CDR1 SEHNR, CDR2 FQNEAQ (reference sequence). The CDR3 coding sequence is TGTGCCAGCAGTCCCCCCGGGACAGGGGGCTACAATGAGCAGTTCTTC. Translation gives CASSPPGTGGYNEQFF. The variable domain in full, completed from reference TRBV7-9 and TRBJ2-1, reads DTGVSQNPRHKITKRGQNVTFRCDPISEHNRLYWYRQTLGQGPEFLTYFQNEAQLEKSRLLSDRFSAERPKGSFSTLEIQRTEQGDSAMYLCASSPPGTGGYNEQFFGPGTRLTVL.

This clonotype occurred many times. The chain is built from TRBV7-9 and TRBJ1-2; TRBD1 is a possible D gene (5 bases). The V end lost 5 bases, the J end lost 8 bases, and 18 bases lay between the germline ends. CDR3 length equals 14 residues. Germline CDR1 reads SEHNR; CDR2 reads FQNEAQ (reference sequence). The CDR3 loop reads CASSTGTPAFGYTF. The CDR3 nucleotides read TGTGCCAGCAGCACCGGGACTCCCGCGTTCGGCTACACCTTC.

This clonotype showed up many times. V gene TRBV20-1 combines with J gene TRBJ1-4, with D perhaps TRBD1 (5 bases). The CDR3 length is 13 residues. CDR1 DFQATT and CDR2 SNEGSKA come from the germline V gene (reference sequence). Trimming left V 6 bases short and J 8 bases short, with 16 bases between. CDR3 region: CSAGSGTVEKLFF. Here the CDR3 DNA reads TGCAGTGCCGGCTCCGGGACCGTGGAAAAACTGTTTTTT.

V gene TRBV7-8 combines with J gene TRBJ2-5, with D maybe TRBD2 (6 bases). The ends were cut back, 3 bases at V and 1 base at J, with 15 bases in the middle. Germline assignment: CDR1 SGHVS and CDR2 FQNEAQ. This CDR3 region has 16 residues. The CDR3 loop reads CASSLGTQTSQETQYF. CDR3 sequence (DNA): TGTGCCAGCAGCTTGGGGACTCAAACCTCCCAAGAGACCCAGTACTTC. The full variable domain, rest sourced from reference TRBV7-8 and TRBJ2-5, is GAGVSQSPRYKVAKRGQDVALRCDPISGHVSLFWYQQALGQGPEFLTYFQNEAQLDKSGLPSDRFFAERPEGSVSTLKIQRTQQEDSAVYLCASSLGTQTSQETQYFGPGTRLLVL.

In this sample, this clonotype turned up a few times. The J gene is TRBJ2-7, the V gene TRBV14; no clear D gene. Germline lookup yields CDR1 SGHDN and CDR2 FVKESK. Trimming left V 1 base short and J 6 bases short, with 7 bases between. The CDR3 covers 12 residues. This CDR3 reads CASSQGYGEQYF. CDR3 sequence (DNA): TGTGCCAGCAGCCAAGGATACGGCGAGCAGTACTTC.

The table lists this clonotype with many counts. The V gene is TRBV7-2, the J gene TRBJ2-1; 13 nucleotides agree with TRBD2. CDR3 length equals 15 residues. V gave up 5 bases and J gave up 7 bases; unmatched junction bases: 5. Germline V gene sequence: CDR1 SGHTA, CDR2 FQGNSA. The CDR3 nucleotides read TGTGCCAGCAGCCCCCAGACTAGCGGGAGGAATGAGCAGTTCTTC. Encoded protein: CASSPQTSGRNEQFF.

This clonotype was seen repeatedly, ten times or more. The chain couples TRBV6-2 or TRBV6-3 to TRBJ2-1; D gene uncertain. From germline, CDR1 is MNHEY and CDR2 SVGEGT. Trimming took 7 bases from V and 8 from J, leaving 9 bases between them. CDR3 size: 11 residues. In nucleotides, the CDR3 is TGTGCCAGCACCAATAGTGATGAGCAGTTCTTC. This gives the protein CASTNSDEQFF.

This clonotype showed up many times. The rearrangement joins TRBV7-9 to TRBJ2-7; D is tentatively TRBD1 or TRBD2 (5 bases each). CDR3 size: 15 residues. Trimming removed 3 bases at V and 7 bases at J, with 19 bases between. Germline CDR1 SEHNR, CDR2 FQNEAQ (reference sequence). The CDR3 here is CASSFPGRRSREQYV. CDR3 sequence (DNA): TGTGCCAGCAGCTTTCCGGGGCGTCGTTCGCGGGAGCAGTACGTC.